The source of this T cell receptor beta chain is a study of T cells after yellow fever vaccination. Whole-study findings and limits: CD4 and CD8 compartments shared a small share of clonotypes, likely from convergent recombination. Post-booster reappearance was seen for most primary-vaccination clones (about 95% CD4, about 90% CD8).

TCRdb recomputed calls from the 5' RACE reads with MiXCR, one row per CDR3 protein. The sample shows approximately 510,000 distinct CDR3 sequences, about a fifth of them seen only once. Notes on this clonotype: As yet, its antigen is unknown.

The CDR3 sequence is 16 residues long. Trimming removed 4 bases from V and 4 bases from J, with 15 bases in between. Germline lookup yields CDR1 SGHDT and CDR2 YYEEEE. This specimen was PBMCs, taken 21 days after the first yellow fever vaccination. The source is a man between 18 and 35 years old who received the YFV17D yellow fever vaccine. The chain joins TRBV5-6 to TRBJ1-6, with a weak D call TRBD1 (5 bases). In DNA, the CDR3 is TGTGCCAGCAGCGTGGGGGGGGACCTATATAATTCACCCCTCCACTTT. This codes for CASSVGGDLYNSPLHF.